The 17 T cell receptor beta chains below were found in one sample sequenced in a study of resident and recirculating memory T cells in vitiligo. Sequencing used immunoSEQ multiplex PCR; TCRdb keeps in-frame clones, though not all of them. This sample has 40,000 to 50,000 clones, with 80% to 95% found just once. The material sequenced was blood. Every receptor here comes from a male donor with vitiligo.

This chain links TRBV6-6 with TRBJ2-1; no reliable D call. Germline CDR1 and CDR2: MNHNY and SVGAGI (reference sequence). The length of the CDR3 is 13 residues. Between the trimmed V and J ends, which lost 3 bases and 5 bases, there was a span of 8 bases. The CDR3 DNA is TGTGCCAGCAGTTATACGGAGAACAATGAGCAGTTCTTC. Translation: CASSYTENNEQFF.

This chain uses TRBV2 with TRBJ2-5, with 12 bases aligning to TRBD2. Unmatched junction bases numbered 8, after V lost 5 bases and J lost 1 base. The germline CDR1 and CDR2 sequences are SNHLY and FYNNEI. The CDR3 has 17 residues. CDR3 DNA: TGTGCCAGCAGTTCCCCTCGGACTAGCGGGGCCCAAGAGACCCAGTACTTC. Its translation is CASSSPRTSGAQETQYF.

The rearrangement links TRBV6-5 to TRBJ2-3; 12 positions agree with TRBD2. Germline CDR1 is MNHEY and CDR2 is SVGAGI. This CDR3 is built from 16 residues. V shed 2 bases and J 7 bases; nucleotides not matched to a gene: 7. CDR3 protein: CASSYASGGGIYTQYF. The CDR3 nucleotides are TGTGCCAGCAGTTACGCTAGCGGGGGGGGTATATATACGCAGTATTTT.

V gene TRBV30 combines with J gene TRBJ2-7; the D is unclear. The CDR3 contains 12 residues. Trimming stripped 5 bases from V and 0 bases from J, with 8 bases between. Germline values: CDR1 GTSNPN, CDR2 SVGIG (reference sequence). CDR3 DNA sequence: TGTGCCTGGTTTAAGAGCTCCTACGAGCAGTACTTC. Translated, it gives CAWFKSSYEQYF.

This sequence joins TRBV7-3 and TRBJ2-1, with 8 bases matching TRBD2. CDR1 SGHTA and CDR2 FQGTGA come from the germline V gene. This CDR3 comprises 15 residues. V lost 1 base, J lost 4 bases, and 3 bases stayed unmatched. The CDR3 DNA is TGTGCCAGCAGCTTAAGGAGCGGGGGTTACAATGAGCAGTTCTTC. Protein: CASSLRSGGYNEQFF.

The table lists this clone with a count of one. The chain is built from TRBV5-1 and TRBJ1-2, with D possibly matching TRBD1 (5 bases). Germline V gives CDR1 SGHRS, CDR2 YFSETQ. The CDR3 loop spans 17 amino acids. The ends were cut back, 3 bases at V and 0 bases at J, with 18 bases in the middle. The CDR3 nucleotides read TGCGCCAGCAGCTCGAACCCCCCGGGACTAACTAACTATGGCTACACCTTC. It is translated as CASSSNPPGLTNYGYTF.

This sequence joins TRBV5-1 and TRBJ2-5; 7 positions agree with TRBD1. Trimming at V came to 4 bases and at J to 0 bases, leaving 3 bases not matched to a gene. From germline, CDR1 is SGHRS and CDR2 YFSETQ. The CDR3 loop spans 14 amino acids. The CDR3 sequence: CASSMGQNQETQYF. In nucleotides, the CDR3 is TGCGCCAGCAGCATGGGACAGAACCAAGAGACCCAGTACTTC.

The chain combines TRBV4-3 with TRBJ2-1; 9 bases map to TRBD2. In germline, CDR1 is LGHNA, CDR2 YSLEER. The CDR3 sequence is 17 residues long. J lost 3 bases, V lost 0 bases, and 6 bases had no gene match. Here the CDR3 reads CASSQDWRGGLYNEQFF. CDR3 in DNA: TGCGCCAGCAGCCAAGACTGGCGGGGGGGCCTCTACAATGAGCAGTTCTTC.

Written as DNA, the CDR3 is TGTGCCAGCAACCGCGGGGGTAACACAGATACGCAGTATTTT. Protein product: CASNRGGNTDTQYF. This chain joins TRBV25-1 and TRBJ2-3; TRBD2 matches at 7 bases. CDR1 and CDR2 (germline): MGHDK, SYGVNS. V trimming: 7 bases; J trimming: 2 bases; junction bases outside the gene matches: 6. The CDR3 runs to 14 residues.

This clone was detected once. The V and J genes are TRBV5-4 and TRBJ2-3; 8 nucleotides line up with TRBD2. With 0 bases clipped from V and 5 bases from J, the junction kept 8 bases outside the gene matches. Germline V gives CDR1 SGHNT, CDR2 YYREEE (reference sequence). The CDR3 is 16 residues long. The CDR3 nucleotides are TGTGCCAGCAGCTTGGCTAGCGGGCGAGCTATAGATACGCAGTATTTT. Its translation: CASSLASGRAIDTQYF. The full variable domain, its missing parts supplied by reference TRBV5-4 and TRBJ2-3, is ETGVTQSPTHLIKTRGQQVTLRCSSQSGHNTVSWYQQALGQGPQFIFQYYREEENGRGNFPPRFSGLQFPNYSSELNVNALELDDSALYLCASSLASGRAIDTQYFGPGTRLTVL.

This clone was counted a few times. In nucleotides, the CDR3 is TGTGCCAGCAGCTTTCGGGACAGGGAGGGCGAGCAGTACTTC. Protein sequence: CASSFRDREGEQYF. This sequence joins TRBV5-4 and TRBJ2-7, with 9 bases aligning to TRBD1. Losses at the gene ends were 2 bases for V and 6 bases for J; bases not matched to a gene: 6. This CDR3 spans 14 amino acids. The germline gives CDR1 SGHNT, CDR2 YYREEE (reference sequence).

The CDR3 here is CASSSFSRSSSYNEQFF. CDR3 nucleotide sequence: TGTGCCAGCAGCTCCTTTTCTAGGTCCTCCTCCTACAATGAGCAGTTCTTC. The V and J genes are TRBV7-6 and TRBJ2-1; no clear D gene. V gave up 4 bases and J gave up 0 bases, with 16 bases separating them. CDR3 length: 17 amino acids. From germline, CDR1 is SGHVS and CDR2 FNYEAQ.

J is TRBJ1-6 and V is TRBV6-5, with 7 bases matching TRBD1. The junction had 9 bases not matched to a gene; V was cut back by 6 bases and J by 7 bases. The germline gives CDR1 MNHEY, CDR2 SVGAGI. The CDR3 loop spans 15 amino acids. The CDR3 region is CASSGTADINSPLHF. The CDR3 DNA sequence: TGTGCCAGCAGCGGGACAGCCGATATCAATTCACCCCTCCACTTT.

V usage is TRBV5-4 and J usage is TRBJ2-7, with TRBD1 as a possible D gene (7 bases). Germline V gene lookup returns CDR1 SGHNT and CDR2 YYREEE (reference sequence). Trimming removed 0 bases from V and 5 bases from J, with 12 bases in between. The CDR3 runs to 14 residues. The chain's CDR3 is CASSLAGGQNEQYF. CDR3 bases: TGTGCCAGCAGCTTGGCCGGGGGACAGAACGAGCAGTACTTC.

In regard to this clone: Sequence at one end of the junction differs from germline and may be a read error. This rearrangement joins TRBV2 to TRBJ1-6; possible D gene TRBD1, 5 bases. Germline loops: CDR1 SNHLY, CDR2 FYNNEI. The CDR3 is 13 residues long. The CDR3 sequence is CASRKEGFGTDTF. CDR3 nucleotides: TGTGCCAGCAGAAAAGAGGGGTTCGGGACTGACACCTTT.

The chain links TRBV7-8 to TRBJ2-4; D is undetermined. This CDR3 is built from 16 residues. Per the germline V gene, CDR1 is SGHVS and CDR2 is FQNEAQ. The V end lost 5 bases, the J end lost 0 bases, and 14 bases lay between the germline ends. CDR3 nucleotide sequence: TGTGCCAGCAGCCCCCCTCTCAGGCTAGCCAAAAACATTCAGTACTTC. It translates to CASSPPLRLAKNIQYF.

The V call is TRBV18, the J call TRBJ2-7; TRBD1 matches 7 bases. CDR3 length equals 14 residues. Unmatched junction bases numbered 5, after V lost 4 bases and J lost 2 bases. Germline-derived CDR1 and CDR2 are KGHSH and LQKENI. CDR3 DNA sequence: TGTGCCAGCTCACTTAGACAGGGCCCCTACGAGCAGTACTTC. Its protein is CASSLRQGPYEQYF. Complete variable domain (other parts from reference TRBV18 and TRBJ2-7): NAGVMQNPRHLVRRRGQEARLRCSPMKGHSHVYWYRQLPEEGLKFMVYLQKENIIDESGMPKERFSAEFPKEGPSILRIQQVVRGDSAAYFCASSLRQGPYEQYFGPGTRLTVT.